The next 21 T cell receptor beta chains were all read from a single sample in a study of T cells after yellow fever vaccination. TCRdb reanalysed the 5' RACE reads using MiXCR and keeps one entry per CDR3 protein. Here the sample spans 300,000 to 400,000 distinct CDR3 sequences, approximately 3.9% being singletons. The sequences come from PBMCs, collected 5 days after the yellow fever booster vaccination. These receptors were obtained from a young man who received the YFV17D yellow fever vaccine.

V is TRBV4-1 and J is TRBJ2-7; TRBD1 might be the D (6 bases). V was pared by 1 base and J by 3 bases, with 10 bases between. The length of the CDR3 is 14 residues. Germline lookup yields CDR1 MGHRA and CDR2 YSYEKL. The CDR3 DNA is TGCGCCAGCAGCCAAGCGTTACAGGGCTACGAGCAGTACTTC. Protein product: CASSQALQGYEQYF.

Only a few counts were recorded for this clonotype. The chain has TRBV27 and TRBJ1-6; unclear D gene. V was clipped by 5 bases and J by 14 bases, with 13 bases between them. The CDR3 runs to 12 residues. Germline lookup yields CDR1 MNHEY and CDR2 SMNVEV (reference sequence). Written as DNA, the CDR3 is TGTGCCAGCAGTCCCCCGGACCTTGCCCTCCACTTT. As protein: CASSPPDLALHF.

This clonotype occurred a few times. The V gene is TRBV7-2, the J gene TRBJ2-7, with D perhaps matching TRBD1 or TRBD2 (5 bases each). Trimming left V 2 bases short and J 2 bases short, with 10 bases between. This CDR3 has 14 amino acids. Germline CDR1 SGHTA, CDR2 FQGNSA. CDR3 amino acids: CASSLTRGPYEQYV. CDR3 coding DNA: TGTGCCAGCAGCTTAACTCGGGGCCCCTACGAGCAGTACGTC.

The J gene is TRBJ2-5, the V gene TRBV7-2; possibly TRBD1 for D (6 bases). The CDR3 has 12 amino acids. V lost 5 bases and J lost 14, with 18 bases in between. Germline V gene data show CDR1 as SGHTA and CDR2 as FQGNSA. The CDR3 DNA reads as TGTGCCAGCAGCAAAAACCGGGACATAAGTTACTTC. This codes for CASSKNRDISYF. Together with reference TRBV7-2 and TRBJ2-5, the CDR3 gives the full variable domain: GAGVSQSPSNKVTEKGKDVELRCDPISGHTALYWYRQSLGQGLEFLIYFQGNSAPDKSGLPSDRFSAERTGGSVSTLTIQRTQQEDSAVYLCASSKNRDISYFGPGTRLLVL.

This clonotype was recorded many times. The V call is TRBV2, the J call TRBJ2-7; 9 nucleotides align to TRBD2. V dropped 4 bases and J dropped 0; count of bases not matched to a gene: 1. The V gene's germline CDR1 is SNHLY and CDR2 FYNNEI. The CDR3 has 14 residues. CDR3 nucleotide sequence: TGTGCCAGCAGTGTAGCGGGGGACTCCTACGAGCAGTACTTC. Amino acids: CASSVAGDSYEQYF.

The table lists this clonotype with many counts. The chain has TRBV7-9 and TRBJ2-4; perhaps TRBD1 as D (6 bases). Trimming removed 4 bases from V and 5 bases from J, with 18 bases in between. Germline V CDR1 and CDR2: SEHNR, FQNEAQ (reference sequence). The CDR3 consists of 16 residues. CDR3 protein: CASSSIHPGAENIQYF. In DNA, the CDR3 is TGTGCCAGCAGCTCCATTCACCCAGGGGCAGAAAACATTCAGTACTTC.

This clonotype has a count of ten or more. The rearrangement joins TRBV4-2 to TRBJ2-5; 15 bases map to TRBD2. Trimming cost V 1 base and J 5 bases; bases outside gene matches: 8. This CDR3 comprises 18 residues. Looked up from germline, CDR1 is LGHNA and CDR2 is YNFKEQ. In nucleotides, the CDR3 is TGTGCCAGCAGCCAAGGGACTAGCGGGGGGGCCGATCGGGAGACCCAGTACTTC. Translating gives CASSQGTSGGADRETQYF.

This clonotype was seen a handful of times. V is TRBV28 and J is TRBJ2-7; the match to TRBD1 covers 7 bases. There are 14 residues in the CDR3. Germline CDR1 reads MDHEN; CDR2 reads SYDVKM. J was trimmed by 1 base and V by 6 bases; bases with no gene match: 6. The CDR3 sequence: CASSLGTASYEQYV. CDR3 in DNA: TGTGCCAGCAGCCTGGGGACAGCATCCTACGAGCAGTACGTC.

This clonotype has only a few counts. V gene TRBV5-1 combines with J gene TRBJ1-5; TRBD1 is a possible D gene (5 bases). The CDR3 length is 15 residues. V was shortened by 3 bases and J by 0 bases, with 10 bases between the two germline ends. Germline values: CDR1 SGHRS, CDR2 YFSETQ. CDR3: CASSSGVGSNQPQHF. The CDR3 DNA reads TGCGCCAGCAGCTCGGGGGTCGGTAGCAATCAGCCCCAGCATTTT. The variable domain in full, completed from reference TRBV5-1 and TRBJ1-5, reads KAGVTQTPRYLIKTRGQQVTLSCSPISGHRSVSWYQQTPGQGLQFLFEYFSETQRNKGNFPGRFSGRQFSNSRSEMNVSTLELGDSALYLCASSSGVGSNQPQHFGDGTRLSIL.

This clonotype was picked up a small number of times. The rearrangement links TRBV11-2 to TRBJ2-5; 9 nucleotides align to TRBD2. The J segment lost 2 bases and the V segment lost 3 bases, leaving 13 bases of the junction unmatched. The CDR3 length is 18 residues. Germline-derived CDR1 and CDR2 are SGHAT and FQNNGV. This CDR3 reads CASSFSPRGGGEQETQYF. The CDR3 DNA reads as TGTGCCAGCAGCTTTAGCCCGAGGGGCGGGGGGGAACAAGAGACCCAGTACTTC.

This clonotype was picked up a small number of times. The chain carries TRBV20-1 and TRBJ2-5; 8 nucleotides match TRBD1. From germline, CDR1 is DFQATT and CDR2 SNEGSKA (reference sequence). The V segment lost 4 bases and the J segment 8 bases; nucleotides outside the gene matches: 3. This CDR3 is built from 11 residues. The CDR3 here is CSATRGQTQYF. DNA for the CDR3: TGCAGTGCTACCAGGGGGCAAACCCAGTACTTC.

This clonotype was seen ten or more times. This sequence joins TRBV28 and TRBJ2-3, with D tentatively TRBD1 (6 bases). The ends were cut back, 5 bases at V and 4 bases at J, with 16 bases in the middle. The CDR3 extends over 15 amino acids. Germline lookup yields CDR1 MDHEN and CDR2 SYDVKM. DNA for the CDR3: TGTGCCAGCAGTCCCCGACAGGTTAACGCAGATACGCAGTATTTT. Amino acids: CASSPRQVNADTQYF.

The chain carries TRBV4-2 and TRBJ2-1, with D unclear. V was cut by 0 bases and J by 7 bases, with 13 bases left in between. There are 15 residues in the CDR3. The germline V gene encodes CDR1 LGHNA and CDR2 YNFKEQ. In nucleotides, the CDR3 is TGTGCCAGCAGCCAAGAAGTCCACCGGGCTAATGAGCAGTTCTTC. This sequence encodes CASSQEVHRANEQFF.

The DNA of the CDR3 is TGTGCCAGTAGACGCAACGGCCCAGGGACCGCGGCCGGGGAGCTGTTTTTT. It encodes CASRRNGPGTAAGELFF. This chain uses TRBV19 with TRBJ2-2; possibly TRBD1 or TRBD2 for D (5 bases each). Germline CDR1 LNHDA, CDR2 SQIVND (reference sequence). There are 17 residues in the CDR3. V was shortened by 6 bases and J by 6 bases, with 23 bases between the two germline ends.

V is TRBV24-1 and J is TRBJ1-5; D perhaps matches TRBD1 (5 bases). There are 13 residues in the CDR3. Germline loops: CDR1 KGHDR, CDR2 SFDVKD. Trimming pared 6 bases from V and 7 bases from J, leaving 12 bases between. The CDR3, as DNA: TGTGCCACCAGTACAGGTCACGGCCAGCCCCAGCATTTT. It translates to CATSTGHGQPQHF.

This clonotype was recorded a few times. V is TRBV10-3 and J is TRBJ2-1, with TRBD1 identical over 7 bases. The CDR3 runs to 15 residues. J lost 4 bases, V lost 6 bases, and 9 bases had no gene match. CDR1 is ENHRY and CDR2 is SYGVKD in the germline V gene. CDR3 coding DNA: TGTGCCATCAGGGTGGTGGGGGACAGATACAATGAGCAGTTCTTC. Translation gives CAIRVVGDRYNEQFF.

V and J are TRBV7-2 and TRBJ1-1; D remains unclear. V was clipped by 5 bases and J by 1 base, with 14 bases between them. Germline loops: CDR1 SGHTA, CDR2 FQGNSA. The CDR3 extends over 15 amino acids. CDR3 bases: TGTGCCAGCAGCCAAGGACTGATCAAGAACACTGAAGCTTTCTTT. Its protein is CASSQGLIKNTEAFF.

V usage is TRBV7-3 and J usage is TRBJ2-7; no clear D gene. Trimming removed 0 bases from V and 5 bases from J, with 5 bases in between. Looked up from germline, CDR1 is SGHTA and CDR2 is FQGTGA. The CDR3 extends over 12 amino acids. CDR3 DNA sequence: TGTGCCAGCAGCTTAACGGTAAACGAGCAGTACGTC. Residues: CASSLTVNEQYV.

This clonotype was seen more than once but under ten times. This rearrangement joins TRBV7-9 to TRBJ2-1; the D is unclear. This CDR3 region has 14 residues. The V gene lost 1 base and the J gene lost 9 bases, with 13 bases spanning the gap. CDR1 is SEHNR, CDR2 FQNEAQ, per germline (reference sequence). CDR3 protein: CASSLVVGRAEQFF. The CDR3 DNA reads TGTGCCAGCAGCTTAGTCGTCGGTCGGGCTGAGCAGTTCTTC.

This clonotype has only a few counts. This rearrangement joins TRBV24-1 to TRBJ2-4; D is ambiguous. Trimming removed 3 bases at V and 7 bases at J, with 6 bases between. The CDR3 is 12 amino acids. Germline values: CDR1 KGHDR, CDR2 SFDVKD. The CDR3 loop is CATSDPVNIQYF. The CDR3 DNA reads as TGTGCCACCAGTGATCCGGTGAACATTCAGTACTTC.

This clonotype was picked up many times. A junction end diverges from the germline sequence, so it may reflect a read error. The chain carries TRBV20-1 and TRBJ2-5; 7 nucleotides line up with TRBD2. Germline CDR1 and CDR2: DFQATT and SNEGSKA (reference sequence). This CDR3 spans 14 amino acids. CDR3 sequence (DNA): TGCAGCGCTAGTCTAGCGGAGGACCAGGGGACCCAGTACTTC. This gives the protein CSASLAEDQGTQYF.